This record looks at one T cell receptor beta chain sequence and its context. These data belong to a study of cytotoxic CD8 clonotypes in ibrutinib-treated CLL. Whole-study context: Mean yields were 255,043 productive templates and some 90,000 productive rearrangements per sample.

V was pared by 7 bases and J by 6 bases, with 7 bases of the junction left unmatched. Germline-derived CDR1 and CDR2 are MRHNA and SNTAGT. The CDR3 spans 14 residues. TCRdb keeps only in-frame clones here, not all; method: immunoSEQ multiplex PCR. The repertoire holds roughly 220,000 clones, with approximately 75% as singletons. The material sequenced was PBMCs, taken after 12 months of ibrutinib treatment. J is TRBJ2-2 and V is TRBV6-4; TRBD2 aligns across 8 bases. This TCR was recovered from a human donor with chronic lymphocytic leukemia. CDR3 loop: CASIRGGRSGELFF. The CDR3 region has the DNA TGTGCCAGCATCAGGGGCGGGAGGTCCGGGGAGCTGTTTTTT.